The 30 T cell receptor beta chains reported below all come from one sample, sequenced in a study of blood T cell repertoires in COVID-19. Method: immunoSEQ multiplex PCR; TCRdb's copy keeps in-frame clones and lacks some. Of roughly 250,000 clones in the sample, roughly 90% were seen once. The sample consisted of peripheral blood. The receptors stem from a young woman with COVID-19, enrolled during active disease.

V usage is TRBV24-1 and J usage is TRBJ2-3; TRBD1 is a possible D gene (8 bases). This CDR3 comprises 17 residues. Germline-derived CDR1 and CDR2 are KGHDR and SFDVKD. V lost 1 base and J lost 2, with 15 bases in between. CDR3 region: CATSDFRGDRYTDTQYF. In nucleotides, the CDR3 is TGTGCCACCAGTGATTTCCGGGGGGACAGGTACACAGATACGCAGTATTTT.

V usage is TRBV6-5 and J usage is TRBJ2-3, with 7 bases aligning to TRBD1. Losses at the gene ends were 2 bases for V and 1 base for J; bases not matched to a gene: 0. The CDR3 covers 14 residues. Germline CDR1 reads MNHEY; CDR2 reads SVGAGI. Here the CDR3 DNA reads TGTGCCAGCAGTTACGGGACAGGCACAGATACGCAGTATTTT. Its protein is CASSYGTGTDTQYF.

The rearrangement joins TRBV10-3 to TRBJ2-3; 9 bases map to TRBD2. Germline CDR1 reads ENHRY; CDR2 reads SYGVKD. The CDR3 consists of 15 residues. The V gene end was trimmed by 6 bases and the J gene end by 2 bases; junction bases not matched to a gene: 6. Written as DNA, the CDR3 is TGTGCCATCAGCCGTTTAGCGGGGGCCACAGATACGCAGTATTTT. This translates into CAISRLAGATDTQYF.

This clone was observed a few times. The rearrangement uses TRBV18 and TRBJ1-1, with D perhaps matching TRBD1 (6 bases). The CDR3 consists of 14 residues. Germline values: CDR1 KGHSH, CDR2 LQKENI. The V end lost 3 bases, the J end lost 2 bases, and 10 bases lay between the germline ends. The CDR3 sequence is CASSPSTGNTEAFF. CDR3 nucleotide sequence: TGTGCCAGCTCACCGTCGACAGGAAACACTGAAGCTTTCTTT.

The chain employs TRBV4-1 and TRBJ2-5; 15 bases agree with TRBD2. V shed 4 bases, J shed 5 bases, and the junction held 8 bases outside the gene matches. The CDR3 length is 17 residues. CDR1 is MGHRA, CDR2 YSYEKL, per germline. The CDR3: CASSLEGLAGGGETQYF. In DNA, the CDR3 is TGCGCCAGCAGCCTCGAGGGACTAGCGGGGGGCGGGGAGACCCAGTACTTC.

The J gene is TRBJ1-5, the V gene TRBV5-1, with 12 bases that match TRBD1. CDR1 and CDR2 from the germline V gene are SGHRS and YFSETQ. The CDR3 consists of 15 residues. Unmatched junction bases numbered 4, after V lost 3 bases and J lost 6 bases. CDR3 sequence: CASSWGTGGFQPQHF. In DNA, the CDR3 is TGCGCCAGCAGCTGGGGGACAGGGGGCTTTCAGCCCCAGCATTTT.

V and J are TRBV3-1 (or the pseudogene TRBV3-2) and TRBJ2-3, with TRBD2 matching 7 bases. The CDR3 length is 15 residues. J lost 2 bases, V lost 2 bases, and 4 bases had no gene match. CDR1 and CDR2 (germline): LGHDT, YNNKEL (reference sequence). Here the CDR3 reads CASSQLGGFTDTQYF. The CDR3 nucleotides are TGTGCCAGCAGCCAATTGGGGGGGTTCACAGATACGCAGTATTTT.

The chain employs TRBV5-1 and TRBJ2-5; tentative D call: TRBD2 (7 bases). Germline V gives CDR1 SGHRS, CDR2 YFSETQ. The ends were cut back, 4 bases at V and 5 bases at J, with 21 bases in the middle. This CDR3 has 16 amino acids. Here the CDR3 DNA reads TGCGCCAGCAGCATGCCGCGGGGGACACTAAACGAGACCCAGTACTTC. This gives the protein CASSMPRGTLNETQYF. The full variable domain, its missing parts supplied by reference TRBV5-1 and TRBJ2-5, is KAGVTQTPRYLIKTRGQQVTLSCSPISGHRSVSWYQQTPGQGLQFLFEYFSETQRNKGNFPGRFSGRQFSNSRSEMNVSTLELGDSALYLCASSMPRGTLNETQYFGPGTRLLVL.

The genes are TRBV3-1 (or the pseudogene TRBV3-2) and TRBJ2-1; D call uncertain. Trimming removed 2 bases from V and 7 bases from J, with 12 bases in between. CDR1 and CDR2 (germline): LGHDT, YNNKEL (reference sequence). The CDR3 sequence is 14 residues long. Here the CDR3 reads CASSQPTKPNEQFF. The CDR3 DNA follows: TGTGCCAGCAGCCAACCCACCAAGCCGAATGAGCAGTTCTTC.

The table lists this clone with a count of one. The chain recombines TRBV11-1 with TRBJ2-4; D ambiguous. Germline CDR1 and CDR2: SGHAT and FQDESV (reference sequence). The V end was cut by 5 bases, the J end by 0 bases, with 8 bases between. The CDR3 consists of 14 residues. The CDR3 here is CASSARGAKNIQYF. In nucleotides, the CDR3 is TGTGCCAGCAGCGCCCGCGGAGCCAAAAACATTCAGTACTTC. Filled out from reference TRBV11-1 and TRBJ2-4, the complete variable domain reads EAEVAQSPRYKITEKSQAVAFWCDPISGHATLYWYRQILGQGPELLVQFQDESVVDDSQLPKDRFSAERLKGVDSTLKIQPAELGDSAMYLCASSARGAKNIQYFGAGTRLSVL.

The CDR3 DNA reads as TGTGCCAGCAGCTTCGGGACAGACTACGAGCAGTACTTC. Its protein is CASSFGTDYEQYF. The chain combines TRBV5-6 with TRBJ2-7, with TRBD1 matching over 7 bases. J lost 3 bases, V lost 2 bases, and 2 bases had no gene match. Germline V lookup: CDR1 SGHDT, CDR2 YYEEEE. The CDR3 is 13 residues long. Using reference TRBV5-6 and TRBJ2-7 for the parts outside the CDR3, the full variable domain is DAGVTQSPTHLIKTRGQQVTLRCSPKSGHDTVSWYQQALGQGPQFIFQYYEEEERQRGNFPDRFSGHQFPNYSSELNVNALLLGDSALYLCASSFGTDYEQYFGPGTRLTVT.

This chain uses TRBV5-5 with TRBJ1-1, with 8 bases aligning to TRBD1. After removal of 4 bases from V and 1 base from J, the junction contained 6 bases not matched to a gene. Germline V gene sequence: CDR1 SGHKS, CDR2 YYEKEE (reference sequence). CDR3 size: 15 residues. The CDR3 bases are TGTGCCAGCAGCCTTGACAGGGGCCCGAACACTGAAGCTTTCTTT. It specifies CASSLDRGPNTEAFF.

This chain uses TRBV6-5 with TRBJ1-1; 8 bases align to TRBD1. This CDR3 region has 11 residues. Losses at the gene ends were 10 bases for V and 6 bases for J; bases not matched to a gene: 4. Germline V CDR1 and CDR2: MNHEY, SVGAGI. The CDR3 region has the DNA TGTGCCATCCAGGGGGCTGCTGAAGCTTTCTTT. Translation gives CAIQGAAEAFF.

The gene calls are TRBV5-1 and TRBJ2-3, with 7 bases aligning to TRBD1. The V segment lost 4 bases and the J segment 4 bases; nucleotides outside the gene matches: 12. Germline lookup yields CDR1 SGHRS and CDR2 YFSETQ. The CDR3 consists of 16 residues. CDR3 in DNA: TGCGCCAGCAGCACAAGTAACAGGGGTCTATCAGATACGCAGTATTTT. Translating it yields CASSTSNRGLSDTQYF. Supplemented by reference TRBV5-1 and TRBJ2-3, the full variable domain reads KAGVTQTPRYLIKTRGQQVTLSCSPISGHRSVSWYQQTPGQGLQFLFEYFSETQRNKGNFPGRFSGRQFSNSRSEMNVSTLELGDSALYLCASSTSNRGLSDTQYFGPGTRLTVL.

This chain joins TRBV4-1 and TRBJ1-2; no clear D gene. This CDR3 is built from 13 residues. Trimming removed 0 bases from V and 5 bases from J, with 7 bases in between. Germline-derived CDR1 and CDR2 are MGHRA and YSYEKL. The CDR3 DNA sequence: TGCGCCAGCAGCCAAGACCCAGATTATGGCTACACCTTC. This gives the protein CASSQDPDYGYTF.

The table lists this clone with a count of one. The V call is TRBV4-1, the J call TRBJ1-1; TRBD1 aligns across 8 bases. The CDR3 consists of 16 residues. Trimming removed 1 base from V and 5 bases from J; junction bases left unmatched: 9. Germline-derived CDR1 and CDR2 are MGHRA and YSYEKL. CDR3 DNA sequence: TGCGCCAGCAGCCAAGTGGGGTCGGGACAGGAGACTGAAGCTTTCTTT. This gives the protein CASSQVGSGQETEAFF.

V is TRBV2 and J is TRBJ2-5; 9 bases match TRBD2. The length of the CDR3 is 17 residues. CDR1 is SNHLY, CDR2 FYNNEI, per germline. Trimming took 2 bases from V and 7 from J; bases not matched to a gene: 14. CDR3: CASSEWLAGPSGGTQYF. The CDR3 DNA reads TGTGCCAGCAGTGAATGGCTAGCGGGGCCATCCGGGGGGACCCAGTACTTC.

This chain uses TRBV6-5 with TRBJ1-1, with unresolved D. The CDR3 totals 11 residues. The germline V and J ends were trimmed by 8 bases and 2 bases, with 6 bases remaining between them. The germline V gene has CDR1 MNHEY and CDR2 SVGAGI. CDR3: CASPLNTEAFF. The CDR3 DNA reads TGTGCCAGCCCTCTAAACACTGAAGCTTTCTTT.

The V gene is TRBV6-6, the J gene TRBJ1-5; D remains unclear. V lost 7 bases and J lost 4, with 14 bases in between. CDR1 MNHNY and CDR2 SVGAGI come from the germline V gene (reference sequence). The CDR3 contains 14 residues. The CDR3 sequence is CASIGNSPNQPQHF. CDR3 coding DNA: TGTGCCAGCATCGGCAACAGCCCGAATCAGCCCCAGCATTTT.

The CDR3 sequence: CATSRKTGGTEAFF. The DNA for the CDR3 is TGTGCCACCAGCAGGAAGACAGGGGGCACTGAAGCTTTCTTT. This chain links TRBV15 with TRBJ1-1, with 9 bases matching TRBD1. From germline, CDR1 is LNHNV and CDR2 YYDKDF (reference sequence). The CDR3 length is 14 residues. After removal of 3 bases from V and 4 bases from J, the junction contained 3 bases not matched to a gene. Using reference TRBV15 and TRBJ1-1 for the parts outside the CDR3, the full variable domain is DAMVIQNPRYQVTQFGKPVTLSCSQTLNHNVMYWYQQKSSQAPKLLFHYYDKDFNNEADTPDNFQSRRPNTSFCFLDIRSPGLGDTAMYLCATSRKTGGTEAFFGQGTRLTVV.

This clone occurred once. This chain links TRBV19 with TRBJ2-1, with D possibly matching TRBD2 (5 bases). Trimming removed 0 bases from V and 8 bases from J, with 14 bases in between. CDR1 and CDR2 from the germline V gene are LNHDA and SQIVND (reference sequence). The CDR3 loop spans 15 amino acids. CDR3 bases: TGTGCCAGTAGTATAGATTTGTCGGGATTCGATGAGCAGTTCTTC. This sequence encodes CASSIDLSGFDEQFF. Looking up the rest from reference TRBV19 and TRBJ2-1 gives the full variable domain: DGGITQSPKYLFRKEGQNVTLSCEQNLNHDAMYWYRQDPGQGLRLIYYSQIVNDFQKGDIAEGYSVSREKKESFPLTVTSAQKNPTAFYLCASSIDLSGFDEQFFGPGTRLTVL.

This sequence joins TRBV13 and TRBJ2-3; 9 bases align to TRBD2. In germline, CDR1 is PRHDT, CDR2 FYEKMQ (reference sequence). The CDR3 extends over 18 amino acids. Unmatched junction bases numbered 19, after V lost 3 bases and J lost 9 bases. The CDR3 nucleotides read TGTGCCAGCAGCTTGGGCGGGGGGGCTGGATTCAAAGCTTTAACGCAGTATTTT. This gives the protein CASSLGGGAGFKALTQYF.

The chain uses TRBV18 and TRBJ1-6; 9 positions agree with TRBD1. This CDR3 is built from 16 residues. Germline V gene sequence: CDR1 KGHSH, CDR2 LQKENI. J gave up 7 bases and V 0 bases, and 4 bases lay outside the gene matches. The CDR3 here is CASSPPGQGLNSPLHF. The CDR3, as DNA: TGTGCCAGCTCACCACCGGGACAGGGTTTGAATTCACCCCTCCACTTT.

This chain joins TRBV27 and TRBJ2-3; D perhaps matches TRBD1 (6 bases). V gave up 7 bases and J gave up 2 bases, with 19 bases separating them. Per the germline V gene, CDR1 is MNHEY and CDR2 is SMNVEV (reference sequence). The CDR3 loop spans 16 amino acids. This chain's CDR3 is CASTPMTGGLTDTQYF. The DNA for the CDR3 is TGTGCCAGCACCCCAATGACAGGTGGACTCACAGATACGCAGTATTTT.

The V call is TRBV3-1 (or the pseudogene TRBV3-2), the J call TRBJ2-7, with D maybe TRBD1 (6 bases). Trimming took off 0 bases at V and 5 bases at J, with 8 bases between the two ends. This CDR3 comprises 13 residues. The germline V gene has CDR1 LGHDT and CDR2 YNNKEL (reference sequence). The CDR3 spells CASSQDRGHEQYF. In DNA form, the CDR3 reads TGTGCCAGCAGCCAAGACAGGGGCCACGAGCAGTACTTC.

The CDR3 is CASSLGSMNTEAFF. As DNA, the CDR3 is TGTGCCAGCAGCTTGGGTAGCATGAACACTGAAGCTTTCTTT. The gene calls are TRBV5-8 and TRBJ1-1; D unresolved. V was cut by 0 bases and J by 0 bases, with 6 bases left in between. The germline CDR1 and CDR2 sequences are SGHTS and YDEGEE. CDR3 length: 14 amino acids.

Here the CDR3 reads CASNNPSDRIYEQYF. In nucleotides, the CDR3 is TGTGCCAGCAACAACCCCTCAGACAGGATTTACGAGCAGTACTTC. This chain links TRBV6-1 with TRBJ2-7, with D possibly being TRBD1 (6 bases). CDR3 length equals 15 residues. V was clipped by 7 bases and J by 4 bases, with 20 bases between them. Germline loops: CDR1 MNHNS, CDR2 SASEGT.

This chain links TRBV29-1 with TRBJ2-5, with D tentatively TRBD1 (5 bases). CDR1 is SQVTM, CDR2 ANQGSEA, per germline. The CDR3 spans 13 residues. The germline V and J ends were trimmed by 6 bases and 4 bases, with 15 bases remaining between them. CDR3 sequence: CSVIAHRRETQYF. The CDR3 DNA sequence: TGCAGCGTAATCGCCCACAGGAGAGAGACCCAGTACTTC. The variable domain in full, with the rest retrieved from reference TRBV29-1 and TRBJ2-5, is SAVISQKPSRDICQRGTSLTIQCQVDSQVTMMFWYRQQPGQSLTLIATANQGSEATYESGFVIDKFPISRPNLTFSTLTVSNMSPEDSSIYLCSVIAHRRETQYFGPGTRLLVL.

CDR3 residues: CASSQWEAYEQYF. CDR3 sequence (DNA): TGTGCCAGCAGCCAATGGGAGGCCTACGAGCAGTACTTC. The chain uses TRBV3-1 (or the pseudogene TRBV3-2) and TRBJ2-7; TRBD2 is a possible D gene (6 bases). CDR1 is LGHDT and CDR2 is YNNKEL in the germline V gene (reference sequence). V shed 2 bases and J shed 2 bases, with 7 bases lying between them. CDR3 size: 13 residues.

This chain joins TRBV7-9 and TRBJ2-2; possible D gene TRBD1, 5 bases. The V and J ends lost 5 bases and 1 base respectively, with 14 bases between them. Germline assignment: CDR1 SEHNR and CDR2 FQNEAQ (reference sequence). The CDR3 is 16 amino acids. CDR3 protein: CASSPSGMRNTGELFF. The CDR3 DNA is TGTGCCAGCAGCCCATCAGGGATGAGGAACACCGGGGAGCTGTTTTTT.